The TCR beta chain described here comes from a study of T cell responses to AZD1222 COVID-19 vaccine. Turning to the study itself: Samples with a second dose at about 4 or about 12 weeks were pooled together.

In regard to this clone: Antigen specificity is unknown.

Measured with immunoSEQ multiplex PCR; TCRdb has only the in-frame clones, and not every one. Altogether 150,000 to 200,000 clones are present, around 94% being singletons, with the ten largest covering 0.6% to 0.7%. Study findings and constraints: Unmutated regions of variants are reportedly targeted by nearly half of spike-specific TCRs.

Germline CDR1 reads SGHRS; CDR2 reads YFSETQ. The CDR3 has 15 amino acids. V was shortened by 4 bases and J by 4 bases, with 15 bases between the two germline ends. This chain uses TRBV5-1 with TRBJ1-3; D might be TRBD1 (6 bases). The specimen comprised peripheral blood, sampled on day 0 of AZD1222 vaccination. This sequence was found in an adult in good health. The CDR3 DNA sequence: TGCGCCAGCAGCACCGGAGGGGGGCTGGGAAACACCATATATTTT. Translation gives CASSTGGGLGNTIYF.